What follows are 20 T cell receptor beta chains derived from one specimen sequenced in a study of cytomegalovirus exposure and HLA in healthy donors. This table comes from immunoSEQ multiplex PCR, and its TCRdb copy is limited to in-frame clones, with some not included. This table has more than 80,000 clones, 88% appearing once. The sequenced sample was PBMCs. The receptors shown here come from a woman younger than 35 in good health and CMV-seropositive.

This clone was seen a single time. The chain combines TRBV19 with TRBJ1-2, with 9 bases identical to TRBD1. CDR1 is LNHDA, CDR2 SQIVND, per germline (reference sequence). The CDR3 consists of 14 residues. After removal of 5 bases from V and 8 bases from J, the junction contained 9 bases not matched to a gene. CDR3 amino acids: CASSPGTGTKGYTF. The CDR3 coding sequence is TGTGCCAGTAGTCCAGGGACAGGGACGAAAGGCTACACCTTC.

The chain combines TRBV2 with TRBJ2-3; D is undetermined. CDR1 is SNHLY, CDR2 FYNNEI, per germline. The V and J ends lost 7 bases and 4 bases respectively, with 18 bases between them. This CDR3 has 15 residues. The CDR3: CASTDPGEFADTQYF. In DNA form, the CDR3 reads TGTGCCAGCACCGACCCGGGTGAGTTCGCAGATACGCAGTATTTT.

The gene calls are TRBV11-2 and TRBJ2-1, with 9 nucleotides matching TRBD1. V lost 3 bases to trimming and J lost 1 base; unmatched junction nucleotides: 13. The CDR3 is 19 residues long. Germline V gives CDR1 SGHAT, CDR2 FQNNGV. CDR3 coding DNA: TGTGCCAGCAGCTTTAGGGTCCCCCGACAGGGGGTTTCCTACAATGAGCAGTTCTTC. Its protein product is CASSFRVPRQGVSYNEQFF.

CDR3 sequence: CASSDGPAGTDTQYF. For the CDR3, the DNA is TGTGCCAGCAGTGACGGGCCGGCTGGGACAGATACGCAGTATTTT. The rearrangement uses TRBV6-4 and TRBJ2-3; D unresolved. CDR1 and CDR2 (germline): MRHNA, SNTAGT. The CDR3 is made up of 15 amino acids. The V and J ends lost 2 bases and 3 bases respectively, with 12 bases between them.

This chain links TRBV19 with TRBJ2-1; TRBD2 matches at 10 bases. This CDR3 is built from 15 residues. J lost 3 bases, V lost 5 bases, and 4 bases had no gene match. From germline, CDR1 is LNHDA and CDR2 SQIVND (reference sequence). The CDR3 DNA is TGTGCCAGTAGTCGTAGCGGGGGGCACTACAATGAGCAGTTCTTC. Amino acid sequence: CASSRSGGHYNEQFF.

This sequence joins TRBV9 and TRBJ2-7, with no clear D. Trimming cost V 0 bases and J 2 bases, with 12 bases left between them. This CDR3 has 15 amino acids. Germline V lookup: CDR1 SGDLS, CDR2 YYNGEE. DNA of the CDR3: TGTGCCAGCAGCGTAGCTGGCCACGATACCTACGAGCAGTACTTC. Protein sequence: CASSVAGHDTYEQYF. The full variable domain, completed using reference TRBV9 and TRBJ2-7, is DSGVTQTPKHLITATGQRVTLRCSPRSGDLSVYWYQQSLDQGLQFLIQYYNGEERAKGNILERFSAQQFPDLHSELNLSSLELGDSALYFCASSVAGHDTYEQYFGPGTRLTVT.

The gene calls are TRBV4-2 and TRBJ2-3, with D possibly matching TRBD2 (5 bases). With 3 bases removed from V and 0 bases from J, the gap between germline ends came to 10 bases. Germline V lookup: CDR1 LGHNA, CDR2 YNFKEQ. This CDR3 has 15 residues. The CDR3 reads CASSQRTSSTDTQYF. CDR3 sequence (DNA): TGTGCCAGCAGCCAGAGGACTTCCAGCACAGATACGCAGTATTTT.

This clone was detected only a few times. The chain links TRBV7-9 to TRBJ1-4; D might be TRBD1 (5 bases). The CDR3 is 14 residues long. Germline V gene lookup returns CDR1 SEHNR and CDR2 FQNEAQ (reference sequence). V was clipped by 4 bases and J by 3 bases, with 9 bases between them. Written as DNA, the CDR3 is TGTGCCAGCAGCTATGGGGGGGCTAATGAAAAACTGTTTTTT. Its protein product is CASSYGGANEKLFF. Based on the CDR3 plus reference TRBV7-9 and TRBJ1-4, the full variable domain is DTGVSQNPRHKITKRGQNVTFRCDPISEHNRLYWYRQTLGQGPEFLTYFQNEAQLEKSRLLSDRFSAERPKGSFSTLEIQRTEQGDSAMYLCASSYGGANEKLFFGSGTQLSVL.

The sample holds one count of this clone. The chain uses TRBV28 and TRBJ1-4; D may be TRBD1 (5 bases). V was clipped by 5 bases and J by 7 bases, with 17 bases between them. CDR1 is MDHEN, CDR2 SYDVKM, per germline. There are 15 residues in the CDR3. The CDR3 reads CASSSGDTGGEKLFF. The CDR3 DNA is TGTGCCAGCAGTAGTGGCGACACGGGGGGTGAAAAACTGTTTTTT.

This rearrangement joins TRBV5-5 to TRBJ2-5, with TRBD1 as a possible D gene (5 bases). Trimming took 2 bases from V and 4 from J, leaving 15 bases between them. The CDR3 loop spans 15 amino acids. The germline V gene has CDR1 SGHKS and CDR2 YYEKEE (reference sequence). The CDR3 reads CASSFQGLGGETQYF. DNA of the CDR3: TGTGCCAGCAGCTTTCAGGGATTAGGTGGAGAGACCCAGTACTTC.

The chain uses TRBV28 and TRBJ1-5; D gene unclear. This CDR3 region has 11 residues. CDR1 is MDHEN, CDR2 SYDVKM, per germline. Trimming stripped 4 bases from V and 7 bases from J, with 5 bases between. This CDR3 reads CASSSLQPQHF. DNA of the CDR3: TGTGCCAGCAGTTCCCTGCAGCCCCAGCATTTT.

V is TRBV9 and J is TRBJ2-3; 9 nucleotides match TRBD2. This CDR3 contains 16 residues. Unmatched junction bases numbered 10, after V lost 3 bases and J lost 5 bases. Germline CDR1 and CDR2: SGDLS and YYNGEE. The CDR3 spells CASSAAAGGLVDTQYF. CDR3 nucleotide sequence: TGTGCCAGCAGCGCCGCCGCGGGGGGGCTGGTAGATACGCAGTATTTT.

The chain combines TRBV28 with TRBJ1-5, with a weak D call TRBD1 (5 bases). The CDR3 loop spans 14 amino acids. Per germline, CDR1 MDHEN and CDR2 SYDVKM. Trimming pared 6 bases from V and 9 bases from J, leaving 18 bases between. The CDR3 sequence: CASSRGRDPLPQHF. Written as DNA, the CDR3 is TGTGCCAGCAGCCGGGGGAGGGACCCTCTGCCCCAGCATTTT.

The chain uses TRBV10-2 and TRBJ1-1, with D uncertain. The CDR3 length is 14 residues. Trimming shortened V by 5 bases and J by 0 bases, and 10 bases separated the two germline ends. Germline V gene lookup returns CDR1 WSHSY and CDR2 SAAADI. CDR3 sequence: CASSFSGMNTEAFF. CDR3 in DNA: TGCGCCAGCAGTTTCTCGGGGATGAACACTGAAGCTTTCTTT.

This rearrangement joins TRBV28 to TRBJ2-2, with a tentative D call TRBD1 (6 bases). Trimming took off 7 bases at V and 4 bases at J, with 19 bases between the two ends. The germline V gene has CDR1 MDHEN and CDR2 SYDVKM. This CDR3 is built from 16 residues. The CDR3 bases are TGTGCCAGCACCGAACCCCGCCAGGGGACCACCGGGGAGCTGTTTTTT. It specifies CASTEPRQGTTGELFF.

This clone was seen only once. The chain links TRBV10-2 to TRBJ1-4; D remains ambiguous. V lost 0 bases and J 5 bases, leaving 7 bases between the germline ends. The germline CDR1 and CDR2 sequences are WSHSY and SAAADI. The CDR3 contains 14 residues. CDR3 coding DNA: TGCGCCAGCAGTGAGTCGGGCCCCAATGAAAAACTGTTTTTT. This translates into CASSESGPNEKLFF.

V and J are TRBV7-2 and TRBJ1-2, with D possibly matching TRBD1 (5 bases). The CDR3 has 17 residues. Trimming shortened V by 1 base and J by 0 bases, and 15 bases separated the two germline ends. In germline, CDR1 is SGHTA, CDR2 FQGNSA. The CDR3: CASSLGGVGGTNYGYTF. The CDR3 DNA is TGTGCCAGCAGCTTAGGAGGTGTGGGGGGGACTAACTATGGCTACACCTTC.

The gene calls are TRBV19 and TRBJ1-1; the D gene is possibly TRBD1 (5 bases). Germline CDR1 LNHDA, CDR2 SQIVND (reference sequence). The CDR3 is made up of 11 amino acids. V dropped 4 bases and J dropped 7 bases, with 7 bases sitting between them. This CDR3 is CASSTGIEAFF. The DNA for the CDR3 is TGTGCCAGTAGTACAGGGATTGAAGCTTTCTTT.

CDR3 protein: CASSSRGVPSSYGYTF. The CDR3, as DNA: TGTGCCAGCAGTTCGCGGGGGGTCCCATCGAGCTATGGCTACACCTTC. This chain uses TRBV5-6 with TRBJ1-2, with D tentatively TRBD1 (5 bases). Germline lookup yields CDR1 SGHDT and CDR2 YYEEEE. Trimming removed 5 bases from V and 4 bases from J, with 21 bases in between. The CDR3 has 16 residues.

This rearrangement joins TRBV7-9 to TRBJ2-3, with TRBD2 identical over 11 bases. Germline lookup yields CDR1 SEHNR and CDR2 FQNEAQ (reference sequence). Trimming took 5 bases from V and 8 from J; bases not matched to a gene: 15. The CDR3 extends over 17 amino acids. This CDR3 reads CASSPTSGGPRGVTQYF. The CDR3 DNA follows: TGTGCCAGCAGCCCAACTAGCGGGGGCCCTCGTGGGGTTACGCAGTATTTT.